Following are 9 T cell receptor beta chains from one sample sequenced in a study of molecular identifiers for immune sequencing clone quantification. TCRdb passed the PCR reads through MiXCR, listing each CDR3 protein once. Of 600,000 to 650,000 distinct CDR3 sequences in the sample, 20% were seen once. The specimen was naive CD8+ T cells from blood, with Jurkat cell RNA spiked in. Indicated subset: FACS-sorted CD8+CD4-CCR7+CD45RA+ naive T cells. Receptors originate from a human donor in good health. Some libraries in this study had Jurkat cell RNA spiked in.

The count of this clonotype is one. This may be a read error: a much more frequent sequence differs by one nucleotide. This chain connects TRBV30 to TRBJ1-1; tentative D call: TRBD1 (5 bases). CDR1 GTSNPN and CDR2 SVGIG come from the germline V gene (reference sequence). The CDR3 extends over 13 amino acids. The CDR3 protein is CAWSVTENTEALF. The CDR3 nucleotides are TGTGCCTGGAGTGTGACAGAGAACACTGAAGCTCTCTTT.

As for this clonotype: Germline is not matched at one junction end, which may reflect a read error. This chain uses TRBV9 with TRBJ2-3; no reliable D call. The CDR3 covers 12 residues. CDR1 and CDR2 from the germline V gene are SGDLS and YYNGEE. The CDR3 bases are TGTGTCAGCAGCGACCTCACAGATACGCAGTATTTT. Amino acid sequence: CVSSDLTDTQYF. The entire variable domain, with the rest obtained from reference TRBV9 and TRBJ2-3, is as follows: DSGVTQTPKHLITATGQRVTLRCSPRSGDLSVYWYQQSLDQGLQFLIQYYNGEERAKGNILERFSAQQFPDLHSELNLSSLELGDSALYFCVSSDLTDTQYFGPGTRLTVL.

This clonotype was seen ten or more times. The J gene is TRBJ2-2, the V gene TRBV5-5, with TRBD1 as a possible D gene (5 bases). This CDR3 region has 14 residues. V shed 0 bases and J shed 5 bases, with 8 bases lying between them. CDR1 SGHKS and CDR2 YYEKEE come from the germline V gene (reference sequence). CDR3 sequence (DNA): TGTGCCAGCAGCTTGGGGGCAGGGACCGGGGAGCTGTTTTTT. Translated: CASSLGAGTGELFF.

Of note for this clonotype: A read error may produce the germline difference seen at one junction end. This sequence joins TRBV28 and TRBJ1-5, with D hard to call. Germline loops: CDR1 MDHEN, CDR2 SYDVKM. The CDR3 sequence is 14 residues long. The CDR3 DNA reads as TGTGCCGGCAGTTTCCGAGGCCGCAATCAGCCCCAGCACTTT. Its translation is CAGSFRGRNQPQHF.

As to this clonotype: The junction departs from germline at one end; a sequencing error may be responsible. CDR3 sequence: CTSSSANEQFF. CDR3 sequence (DNA): TGTACCAGCAGCTCCGCCAATGAGCAGTTCTTC. The V call is TRBV7-3, the J call TRBJ2-1; D is uncertain. From germline, CDR1 is SGHTA and CDR2 FQGTGA. This CDR3 has 11 residues.

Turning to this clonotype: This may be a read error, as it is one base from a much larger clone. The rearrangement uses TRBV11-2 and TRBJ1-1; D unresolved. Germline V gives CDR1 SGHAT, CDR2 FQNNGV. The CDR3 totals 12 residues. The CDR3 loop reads CASSSRQVEASF. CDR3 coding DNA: TGTGCCAGCAGCTCTCGGCAGGTTGAAGCTTCCTTT.

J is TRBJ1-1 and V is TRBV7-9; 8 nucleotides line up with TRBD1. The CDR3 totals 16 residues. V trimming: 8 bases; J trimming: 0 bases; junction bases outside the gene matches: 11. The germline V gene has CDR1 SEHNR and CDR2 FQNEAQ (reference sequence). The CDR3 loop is CASGPPRGQMNTEAFF. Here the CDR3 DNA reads TGTGCCAGCGGCCCCCCCAGGGGGCAGATGAACACTGAAGCTTTCTTT.

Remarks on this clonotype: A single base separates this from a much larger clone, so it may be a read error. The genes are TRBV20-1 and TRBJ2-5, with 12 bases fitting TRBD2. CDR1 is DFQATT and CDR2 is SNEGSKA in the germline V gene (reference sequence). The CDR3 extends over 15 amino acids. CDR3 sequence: CSATTSGGLQEIQYF. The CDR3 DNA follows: TGCAGTGCTACGACTAGCGGGGGACTCCAAGAGATCCAGTACTTC.

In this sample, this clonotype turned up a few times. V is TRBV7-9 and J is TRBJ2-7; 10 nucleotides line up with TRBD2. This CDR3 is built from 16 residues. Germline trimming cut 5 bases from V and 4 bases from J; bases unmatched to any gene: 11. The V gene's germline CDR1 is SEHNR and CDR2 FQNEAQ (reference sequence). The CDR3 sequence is CASSPQQIAGGYEQYF. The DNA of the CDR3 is TGTGCCAGCAGCCCCCAGCAAATAGCGGGAGGTTACGAGCAGTACTTC. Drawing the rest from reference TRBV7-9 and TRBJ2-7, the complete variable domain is DTGVSQNPRHKITKRGQNVTFRCDPISEHNRLYWYRQTLGQGPEFLTYFQNEAQLEKSRLLSDRFSAERPKGSFSTLEIQRTEQGDSAMYLCASSPQQIAGGYEQYFGPGTRLTVT.